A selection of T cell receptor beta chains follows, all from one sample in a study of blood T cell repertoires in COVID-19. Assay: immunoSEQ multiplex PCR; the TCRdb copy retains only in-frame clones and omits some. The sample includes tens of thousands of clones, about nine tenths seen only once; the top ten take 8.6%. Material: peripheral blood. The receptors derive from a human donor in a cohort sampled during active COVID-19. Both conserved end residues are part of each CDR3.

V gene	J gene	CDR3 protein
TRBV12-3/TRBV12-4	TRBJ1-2	CASSTTLTRYTF
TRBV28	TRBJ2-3	CASSLLTDTQYF
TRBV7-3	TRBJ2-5	CASSLQGASAETQYF
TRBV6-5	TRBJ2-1	CASSTGHPEWFF
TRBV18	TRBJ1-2	CASSPGLPEVYGYTF
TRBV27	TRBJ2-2	CASSSGTSALTGELFF
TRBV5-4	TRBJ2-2	CASSTGTGVNTGELFF
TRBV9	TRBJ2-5	CASSVEGRGETQYF
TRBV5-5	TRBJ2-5	CASSLGGQGVQETQYF
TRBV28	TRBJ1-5	CASIKQGNQPQHF
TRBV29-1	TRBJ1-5	CSVVTGSQVPQHF
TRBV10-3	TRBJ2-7	CAISRQPGQGYEQYF
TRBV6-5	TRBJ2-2	CASSYSLAETGELFF
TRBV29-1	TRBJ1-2	CSAQGQTNYGYTF
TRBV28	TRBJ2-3	CASKREATDTQYF
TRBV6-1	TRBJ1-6	CASSGTQDRGASPLHF
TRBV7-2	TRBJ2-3	CASSSRAGASTDTQYF
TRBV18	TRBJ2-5	CASSPRDNQETQYF
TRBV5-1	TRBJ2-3	CASSLEGQGADTQYF
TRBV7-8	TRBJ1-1	CATAETNRDRAIEAFF
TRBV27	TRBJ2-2	CASSPWGSGRAGELFF
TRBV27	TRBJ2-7	CASSFQGGPEQYF
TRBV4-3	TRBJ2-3	CASSQGGLLADTQYF
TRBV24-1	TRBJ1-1	CATSGNSPEAFF
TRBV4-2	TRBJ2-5	CASSQGTSGIWETQYF
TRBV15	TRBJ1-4	CATSREPGGNEKLFF
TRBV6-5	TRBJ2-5	CASNIPGLQETQYF
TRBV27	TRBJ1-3	CASSLWGQGRISGNTIYF
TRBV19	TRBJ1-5	CASSIAGGGNQPQHF
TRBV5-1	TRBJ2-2	CASSLFAGVGTGELFF
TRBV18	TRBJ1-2	CASSPSRIRYGYTF
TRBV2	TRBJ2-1	CAMLGTTHGEQFF
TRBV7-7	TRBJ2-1	CASSLRPLRWEYNEQFF
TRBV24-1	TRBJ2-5	CATSGQKGETQYF
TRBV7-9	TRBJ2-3	CASSLGRTSGIDTQYF
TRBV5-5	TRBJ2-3	CASPGQGPTDTQYF
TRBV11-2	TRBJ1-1	CASSLRANTEAFF
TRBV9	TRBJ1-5	CASSAGTGGIQPQHF
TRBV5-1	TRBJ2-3	CASSMGQSTDTQYF
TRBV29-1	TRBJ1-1	CSVARANTEAFF
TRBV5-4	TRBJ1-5	CASSPDEGQPQHF
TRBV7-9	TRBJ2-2	CASSLIQGRGTNTGELFF
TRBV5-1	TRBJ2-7	CASSTGAYEQYF
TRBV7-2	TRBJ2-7	CASSSGLYYEQYF
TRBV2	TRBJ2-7	CASLVRDYEQYF
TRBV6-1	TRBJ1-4	CASSETPDRGREKLFF